The sequence of this TCR beta chain was determined in a study of CD8 T cells in Susac syndrome. Germline CDR1 and CDR2: LGHNA and YSLEER. There are 14 residues in the CDR3. Trimming cost V 6 bases and J 7 bases; bases outside gene matches: 5. RNA, at about 0.45 to 1 ug, was reverse transcribed with random hexamers. One entry per CDR3 protein results from TCRdb running MiXCR on the immunoSEQ multiplex PCR reads. The table records roughly 200,000 distinct CDR3 sequences, over 85% of them present only once. The chain uses TRBV4-3 and TRBJ2-2; 10 bases are shared with TRBD1. Sequenced material: CD4+ T cells from PBMCs. The sequence was obtained from a human donor in good health. The CDR3 region has the DNA TGCGCCAGCAGACCGGGACAGGGGCACGGGGAGCTGTTTTTT. The encoded protein is CASRPGQGHGELFF.